The 5 T cell receptor beta chains presented below share a single source sample, sequenced in a study of PD-1 blockade in classical Hodgkin lymphoma. Here immunoSEQ multiplex PCR was the method, and the copy in TCRdb shows in-frame clones only, minus some. The repertoire holds around 30,000 clones, with around nine tenths as singletons. Time point given: newly diagnosed, previously untreated cHL patient sample. Isolation of CD4+ T cells from thawed PBMCs was performed by magnetic negative selection. Sequenced: CD4+ T cells from blood. These receptors all stem from a human donor with classical Hodgkin lymphoma.

V gene TRBV29-1 combines with J gene TRBJ2-5, with 7 bases matching TRBD1. Germline V gene data show CDR1 as SQVTM and CDR2 as ANQGSEA. The CDR3 runs to 11 residues. V lost 7 bases, J lost 4 bases, and 3 bases stayed unmatched. CDR3 coding DNA: TGCAGCGGGGCAGGGGGAGAGACCCAGTACTTC. Translation gives CSGAGGETQYF.

This chain links TRBV11-2 with TRBJ1-5; 8 positions match TRBD1. V lost 3 bases, J lost 4 bases, and 17 bases stayed unmatched. The germline V gene encodes CDR1 SGHAT and CDR2 FQNNGV. There are 19 residues in the CDR3. The CDR3: CASSFIAPYQGAGNQPQHF. In DNA form, the CDR3 reads TGTGCCAGCAGCTTCATAGCCCCCTACCAGGGGGCAGGGAATCAGCCCCAGCATTTT.

This chain links TRBV29-1 with TRBJ2-1; 7 bases are shared with TRBD2. V dropped 5 bases and J dropped 7; count of bases not matched to a gene: 11. This CDR3 has 14 amino acids. CDR1 SQVTM and CDR2 ANQGSEA come from the germline V gene. CDR3 sequence reads: CSVFAGRSLNEQFF. CDR3 coding DNA: TGCAGCGTTTTTGCCGGGAGGAGTTTGAATGAGCAGTTCTTC.

The gene calls are TRBV4-3 and TRBJ1-2, with TRBD1 as a possible D gene (5 bases). The CDR3 spans 15 residues. The germline V gene has CDR1 LGHNA and CDR2 YSLEER. Trimming took off 7 bases at V and 7 bases at J, with 22 bases between the two ends. CDR3 bases: TGCGCCAGCAATTGGGACGAGGCAGGGTATGGTGGCTACACCTTC. Residues: CASNWDEAGYGGYTF.

The rearrangement uses TRBV4-2 and TRBJ2-1, with 9 bases that match TRBD2. The CDR3 has 16 amino acids. Germline CDR1 is LGHNA and CDR2 is YNFKEQ. V dropped 5 bases and J dropped 5; count of bases not matched to a gene: 10. The chain's CDR3 is CASSKLLAGSHNEQFF. For the CDR3, the DNA is TGTGCCAGCAGCAAGTTGCTAGCGGGATCCCACAATGAGCAGTTCTTC.